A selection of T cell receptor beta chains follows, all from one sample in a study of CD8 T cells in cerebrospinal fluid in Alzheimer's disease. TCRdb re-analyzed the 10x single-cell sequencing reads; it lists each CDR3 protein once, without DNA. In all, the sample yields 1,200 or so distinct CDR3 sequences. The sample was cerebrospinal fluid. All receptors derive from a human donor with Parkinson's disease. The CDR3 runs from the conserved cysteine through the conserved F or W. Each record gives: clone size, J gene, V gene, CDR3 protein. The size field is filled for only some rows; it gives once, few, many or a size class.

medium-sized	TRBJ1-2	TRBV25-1	CASRVTGTDGYTF
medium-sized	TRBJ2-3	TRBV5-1	CASRGGSTDTQYF
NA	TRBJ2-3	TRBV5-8	CASSILQGVSDTQYF
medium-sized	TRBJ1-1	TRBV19	CASSPGQGWTEAFF
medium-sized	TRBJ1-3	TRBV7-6	CASSSIGAGGPGNTIYF
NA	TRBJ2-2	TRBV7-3	CASSRLAGVGGELFF
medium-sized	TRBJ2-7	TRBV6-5	CASSSTQTSGRGYEQYF
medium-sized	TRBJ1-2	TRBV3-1	CASSQTTGANYGYTF
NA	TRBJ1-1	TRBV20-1	CSASFQRGVFF
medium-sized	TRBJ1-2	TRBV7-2	CASSPDNNYGYTF
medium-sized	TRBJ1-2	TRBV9	CASSVAIGQDYGYTF
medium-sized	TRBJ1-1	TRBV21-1	CASSKEEGAGTEAFF
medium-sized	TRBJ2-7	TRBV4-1	CASSQDSGLWDEQYF